The subject of this entry is one T cell receptor beta chain. Per the germline V gene, CDR1 is SGHTA and CDR2 is FQGTGA. The length of the CDR3 is 16 residues. The V end was cut by 3 bases, the J end by 0 bases, with 9 bases between. Assay used: immunoSEQ multiplex PCR; TCRdb lists only in-frame clones, some missing. The sample shows roughly 100,000 clones, 81% of them seen only once. The record originates from a study of blood T cell repertoires in COVID-19. This chain joins TRBV7-3 and TRBJ2-6; D perhaps matches TRBD2 (5 bases). This sequence originates from a man aged 80 or over with acute or convalescent COVID-19. The specimen sequenced was peripheral blood. Here the CDR3 DNA reads TGTGCCAGCAGCTTGCGGGCCCGCTCTGGGGCCAACGTCCTGACTTTC. Translation gives CASSLRARSGANVLTF.